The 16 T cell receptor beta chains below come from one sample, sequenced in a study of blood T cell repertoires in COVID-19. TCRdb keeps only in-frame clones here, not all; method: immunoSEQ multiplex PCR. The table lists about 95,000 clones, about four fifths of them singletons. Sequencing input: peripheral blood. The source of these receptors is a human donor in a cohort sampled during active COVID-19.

CDR3 coding DNA: TGTGCTAGTGGTCCGGGGAACAGGGGAGGCGGCGAGACCCAGTACTTC. It specifies CASGPGNRGGGETQYF. V usage is TRBV12-5 and J usage is TRBJ2-5; weak D call: TRBD1 (7 bases). The V gene lost 5 bases and the J gene lost 5 bases, with 21 bases spanning the gap. The CDR3 is 16 residues long. From germline, CDR1 is LGHNT and CDR2 FRNRAP.

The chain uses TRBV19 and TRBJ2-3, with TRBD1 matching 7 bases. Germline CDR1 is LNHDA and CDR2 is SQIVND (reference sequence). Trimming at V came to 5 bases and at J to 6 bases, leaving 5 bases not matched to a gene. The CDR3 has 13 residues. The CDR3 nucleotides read TGTGCCAGTAGTGACAGGGCTGGGGATACGCAGTATTTT. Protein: CASSDRAGDTQYF. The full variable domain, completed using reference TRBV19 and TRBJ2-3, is DGGITQSPKYLFRKEGQNVTLSCEQNLNHDAMYWYRQDPGQGLRLIYYSQIVNDFQKGDIAEGYSVSREKKESFPLTVTSAQKNPTAFYLCASSDRAGDTQYFGPGTRLTVL.

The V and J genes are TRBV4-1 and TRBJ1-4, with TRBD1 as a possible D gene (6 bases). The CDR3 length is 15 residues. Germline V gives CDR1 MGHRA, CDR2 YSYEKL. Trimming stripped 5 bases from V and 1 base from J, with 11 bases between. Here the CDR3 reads CASSYLGGTNEKLFF. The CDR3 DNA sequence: TGCGCCAGCAGCTATTTAGGGGGAACTAATGAAAAACTGTTTTTT.

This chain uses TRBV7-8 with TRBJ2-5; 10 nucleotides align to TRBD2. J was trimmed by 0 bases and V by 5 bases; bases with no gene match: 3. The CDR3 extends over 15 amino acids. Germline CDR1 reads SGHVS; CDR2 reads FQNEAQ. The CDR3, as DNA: TGTGCCAGCAGCAGAGGGACTAGCGACCAAGAGACCCAGTACTTC. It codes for CASSRGTSDQETQYF. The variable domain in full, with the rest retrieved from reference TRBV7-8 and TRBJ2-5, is GAGVSQSPRYKVAKRGQDVALRCDPISGHVSLFWYQQALGQGPEFLTYFQNEAQLDKSGLPSDRFFAERPEGSVSTLKIQRTQQEDSAVYLCASSRGTSDQETQYFGPGTRLLVL.

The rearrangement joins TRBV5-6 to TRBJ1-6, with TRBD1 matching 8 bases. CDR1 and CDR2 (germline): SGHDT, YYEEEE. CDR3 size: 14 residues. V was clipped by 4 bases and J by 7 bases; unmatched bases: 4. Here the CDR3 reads CASSRRGLNSPLHF. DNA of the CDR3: TGTGCCAGCAGCCGCAGGGGGCTGAATTCACCCCTCCACTTT.

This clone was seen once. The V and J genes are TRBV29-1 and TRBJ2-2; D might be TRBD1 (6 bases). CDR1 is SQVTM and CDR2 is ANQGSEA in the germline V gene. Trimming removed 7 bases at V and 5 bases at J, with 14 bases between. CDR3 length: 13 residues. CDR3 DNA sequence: TGCAGCGCCACCTTCAGGGGTACCGGGGAGCTGTTTTTT. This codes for CSATFRGTGELFF.

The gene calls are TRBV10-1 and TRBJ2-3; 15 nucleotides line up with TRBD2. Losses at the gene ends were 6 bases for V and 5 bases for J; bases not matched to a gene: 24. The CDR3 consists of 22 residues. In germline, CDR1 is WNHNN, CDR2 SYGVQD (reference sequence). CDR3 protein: CASSGLAGGPIHGTRARDTQYF. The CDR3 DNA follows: TGCGCCAGCAGCGGACTAGCGGGAGGGCCGATACACGGGACCCGAGCACGAGATACGCAGTATTTT.

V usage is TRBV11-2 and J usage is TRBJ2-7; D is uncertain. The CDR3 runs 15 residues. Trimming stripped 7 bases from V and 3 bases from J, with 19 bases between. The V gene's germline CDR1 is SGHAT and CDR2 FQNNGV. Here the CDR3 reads CASTLGSVRGYEQYF. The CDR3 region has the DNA TGTGCCAGCACCCTAGGTTCGGTCCGAGGCTACGAGCAGTACTTC.

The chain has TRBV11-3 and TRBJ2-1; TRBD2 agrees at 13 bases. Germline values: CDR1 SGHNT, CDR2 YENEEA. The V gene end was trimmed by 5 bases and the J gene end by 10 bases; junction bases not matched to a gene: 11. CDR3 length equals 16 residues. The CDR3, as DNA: TGTGCCAGCAGCCTGGGACTAGCGGGATACTCGGGCGAGCAGTTCTTC. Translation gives CASSLGLAGYSGEQFF.

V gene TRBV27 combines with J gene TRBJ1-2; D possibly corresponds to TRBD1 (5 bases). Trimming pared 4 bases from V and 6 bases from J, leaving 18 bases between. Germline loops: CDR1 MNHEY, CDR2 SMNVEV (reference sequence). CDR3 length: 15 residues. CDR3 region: CASSSRQYGGDGYTF. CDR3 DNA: TGTGCCAGCAGTTCCCGACAGTATGGAGGGGATGGCTACACCTTC.

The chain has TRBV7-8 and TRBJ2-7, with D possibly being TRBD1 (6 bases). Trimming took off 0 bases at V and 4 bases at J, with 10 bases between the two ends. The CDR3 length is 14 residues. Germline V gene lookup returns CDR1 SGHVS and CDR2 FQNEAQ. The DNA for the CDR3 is TGTGCCAGCAGCTTAGCGCAGGGGCCATACGAGCAGTACTTC. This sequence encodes CASSLAQGPYEQYF. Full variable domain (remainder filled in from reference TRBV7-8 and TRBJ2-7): GAGVSQSPRYKVAKRGQDVALRCDPISGHVSLFWYQQALGQGPEFLTYFQNEAQLDKSGLPSDRFFAERPEGSVSTLKIQRTQQEDSAVYLCASSLAQGPYEQYFGPGTRLTVT.

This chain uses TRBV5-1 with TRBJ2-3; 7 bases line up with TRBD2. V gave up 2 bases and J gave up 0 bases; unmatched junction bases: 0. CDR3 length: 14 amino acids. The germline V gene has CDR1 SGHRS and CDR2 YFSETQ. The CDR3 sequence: CASSFSGSTDTQYF. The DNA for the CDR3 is TGCGCCAGCAGCTTTAGCGGGAGCACAGATACGCAGTATTTT.

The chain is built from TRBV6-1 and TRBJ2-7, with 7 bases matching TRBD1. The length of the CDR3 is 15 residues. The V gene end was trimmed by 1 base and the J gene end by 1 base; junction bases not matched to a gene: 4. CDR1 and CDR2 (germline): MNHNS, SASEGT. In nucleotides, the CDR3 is TGTGCCAGCAGTGAAGACAGGGGTGGTTCCTACGAGCAGTACTTC. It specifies CASSEDRGGSYEQYF.

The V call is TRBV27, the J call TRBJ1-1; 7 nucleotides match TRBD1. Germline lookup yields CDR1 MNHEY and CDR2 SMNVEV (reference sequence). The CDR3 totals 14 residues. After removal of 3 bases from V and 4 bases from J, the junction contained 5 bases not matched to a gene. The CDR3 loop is CASSLARGVTEAFF. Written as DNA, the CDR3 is TGTGCCAGCAGTTTGGCCAGGGGGGTCACTGAAGCTTTCTTT.

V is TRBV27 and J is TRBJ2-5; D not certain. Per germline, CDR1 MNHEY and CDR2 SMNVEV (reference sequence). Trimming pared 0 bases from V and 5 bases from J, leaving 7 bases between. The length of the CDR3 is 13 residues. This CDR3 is CASSLSHGETQYF. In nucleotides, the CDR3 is TGTGCCAGCAGTTTATCCCATGGCGAGACCCAGTACTTC.

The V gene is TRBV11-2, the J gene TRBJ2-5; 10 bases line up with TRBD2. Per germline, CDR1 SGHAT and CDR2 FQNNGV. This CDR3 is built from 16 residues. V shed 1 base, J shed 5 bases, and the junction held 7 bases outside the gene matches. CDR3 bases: TGTGCCAGCAGCTTAGGGATACTAGCGGGGCGGGAGACCCAGTACTTC. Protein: CASSLGILAGRETQYF.